This TCR beta chain was sequenced during a study of T cell responses to AZD1222 COVID-19 vaccine. This CDR3 is built from 16 residues. The ends were cut back, 1 base at V and 4 bases at J, with 15 bases in the middle. Germline V gene sequence: CDR1 LGHNA, CDR2 YNFKEQ. A remark on this clone: Antigen: not known.

Assay: immunoSEQ multiplex PCR; the TCRdb copy retains only in-frame clones and omits some. Among roughly 100,000 clones, about 90% were seen once, and the ten largest hold around 7.6%. Study-wide findings and caveats: Mostly white British, mostly female donors; authors suggested clonal diversity may be underestimated. As reported, nearly half of all spike-specific TCRs target variant regions that are unmutated. Two doses of AZD1222 preceded a rise in Spike-specific TCR breadth and depth.

The rearrangement links TRBV4-2 to TRBJ2-3, with D possibly being TRBD2 (7 bases). Sequencing used peripheral blood, obtained 28 days after the second AZD1222 dose. The receptor's source is an adult who received the AZD1222 COVID-19 vaccine. The DNA of the CDR3 is TGTGCCAGCAGCCAAGTGGGTGCGGGGGCCCCAGATACGCAGTATTTT. It translates to CASSQVGAGAPDTQYF.